Each of the 13 T cell receptor beta chains below was sequenced from the same sample in a study of T cell responses to AZD1222 COVID-19 vaccine. Profiled with immunoSEQ multiplex PCR; TCRdb holds only in-frame clones, not every one. Of approximately 100,000 clones detected, over 80% appear once; the ten largest clones hold around 20%. The specimen was peripheral blood, collected on day 0 of AZD1222 vaccination. Receptor source: an adult in good health.

This clone was found a few times. The J gene is TRBJ1-2, the V gene TRBV28; 7 positions agree with TRBD1. V was clipped by 5 bases and J by 7 bases; unmatched bases: 4. The CDR3 totals 12 residues. Per germline, CDR1 MDHEN and CDR2 SYDVKM. The DNA of the CDR3 is TGTGCCAGCAGTCTGGGACAGAGTGGCTACACCTTC. Encoded protein: CASSLGQSGYTF.

The chain employs TRBV19 and TRBJ2-3; D may be TRBD1 (5 bases). This CDR3 has 13 residues. Germline CDR1 LNHDA, CDR2 SQIVND (reference sequence). V gave up 6 bases and J gave up 0 bases, with 7 bases separating them. CDR3 DNA sequence: TGTGCCAGTAGAGGGGTTAGCACAGATACGCAGTATTTT. Translating it yields CASRGVSTDTQYF.

J is TRBJ1-6 and V is TRBV19, with D tentatively TRBD1 (5 bases). Trimming left V 5 bases short and J 4 bases short, with 15 bases between. Germline CDR1 and CDR2: LNHDA and SQIVND (reference sequence). This CDR3 comprises 16 residues. The CDR3 spells CASSSDKDGYNSPLHF. The DNA for the CDR3 is TGTGCCAGTAGTTCGGACAAAGATGGATATAATTCACCCCTCCACTTT.

The CDR3 reads CASSPGQGSSGELFF. CDR3 in DNA: TGCGCCAGCAGCCCGGGACAGGGGTCCAGCGGGGAGCTGTTTTTT. V usage is TRBV5-1 and J usage is TRBJ2-2; 10 nucleotides agree with TRBD1. Germline V gives CDR1 SGHRS, CDR2 YFSETQ. With V trimmed by 4 bases and J by 7 bases, 7 bases remained unmatched. This CDR3 contains 15 residues.

This clone was seen more than once but under ten times. The CDR3 nucleotides read TGCGCCAGCAGTGGGACTGCCTACAATGAGCAGTTCTTC. Its translation: CASSGTAYNEQFF. The chain employs TRBV10-2 and TRBJ2-1; tentative D call: TRBD2 (5 bases). The V and J ends lost 4 bases and 2 bases respectively, with 6 bases between them. Germline loops: CDR1 WSHSY, CDR2 SAAADI. CDR3 length equals 13 residues.

This clone showed up just a few times. This chain links TRBV30 with TRBJ1-2, with D possibly matching TRBD1 (6 bases). Germline CDR1 and CDR2: GTSNPN and SVGIG (reference sequence). The V and J ends lost 3 bases and 6 bases respectively, with 26 bases between them. CDR3 length equals 17 residues. The CDR3 is CAWRHLPGTSSWHGYTF. The CDR3 bases are TGTGCCTGGAGACATCTACCCGGGACATCTTCCTGGCATGGCTACACCTTC.

The chain couples TRBV12-5 to TRBJ2-7; D unclear. The germline gives CDR1 LGHNT, CDR2 FRNRAP. V shed 3 bases and J shed 6 bases, with 15 bases lying between them. The CDR3 covers 14 residues. CDR3 region: CASGFLPYSGEQYF. Written as DNA, the CDR3 is TGTGCTAGTGGTTTCCTGCCCTATTCGGGCGAGCAGTACTTC.

This clone has only a few counts. The V and J genes are TRBV6-5 and TRBJ2-1; weak D call: TRBD2 (6 bases). This CDR3 is 14 amino acids long. Trimming shortened V by 5 bases and J by 5 bases, and 13 bases separated the two germline ends. Germline loops: CDR1 MNHEY, CDR2 SVGAGI. CDR3 loop: CASSRLGFDNEQFF. The CDR3 nucleotides read TGTGCCAGCAGTAGACTAGGATTTGACAATGAGCAGTTCTTC.

The count of this clone is one. The chain carries TRBV11-3 and TRBJ1-2; the D gene is possibly TRBD1 (5 bases). The germline V gene has CDR1 SGHNT and CDR2 YENEEA. The CDR3 length is 14 residues. V lost 5 bases and J lost 0, with 10 bases in between. The CDR3 spells CASSPGTSNYGYTF. CDR3 nucleotide sequence: TGTGCCAGCAGCCCCGGGACTTCTAACTATGGCTACACCTTC.

The genes are TRBV6-6 and TRBJ1-1; D unresolved. Per the germline V gene, CDR1 is MNHNY and CDR2 is SVGAGI (reference sequence). This CDR3 spans 12 amino acids. The V end was cut by 6 bases, the J end by 0 bases, with 5 bases between. Here the CDR3 reads CASRTVNTEAFF. In nucleotides, the CDR3 is TGTGCCAGCAGGACGGTGAACACTGAAGCTTTCTTT.

The table lists this clone with a count of one. The rearrangement uses TRBV6-2 or TRBV6-3 and TRBJ1-5; D remains unclear. This CDR3 contains 12 residues. Trimming shortened V by 6 bases and J by 4 bases, and 7 bases separated the two germline ends. Germline V lookup: CDR1 MNHEY, CDR2 SVGEGT. For the CDR3, the DNA is TGTGCCAGCAGCAGCCTAAATCAGCCCCAGCATTTT. It yields the protein CASSSLNQPQHF.

The chain is built from TRBV7-2 and TRBJ1-2, with D possibly being TRBD1 (5 bases). Germline V lookup: CDR1 SGHTA, CDR2 FQGNSA. The V and J ends lost 2 bases and 6 bases respectively, with 10 bases between them. This CDR3 has 13 residues. The DNA of the CDR3 is TGTGCCAGCAGCTTAATCCAGACAGATGGCTACACCTTC. It yields the protein CASSLIQTDGYTF. The full variable domain, its missing parts supplied by reference TRBV7-2 and TRBJ1-2, is GAGVSQSPSNKVTEKGKDVELRCDPISGHTALYWYRQSLGQGLEFLIYFQGNSAPDKSGLPSDRFSAERTGGSVSTLTIQRTQQEDSAVYLCASSLIQTDGYTFGSGTRLTVV.

The chain couples TRBV28 to TRBJ1-2; D perhaps matches TRBD1 (6 bases). This CDR3 has 14 residues. The germline V gene has CDR1 MDHEN and CDR2 SYDVKM. The germline V and J ends were trimmed by 7 bases and 4 bases, with 16 bases remaining between them. Here the CDR3 reads CASTDRTASYGYTF. In DNA form, the CDR3 reads TGTGCCAGCACCGATCGGACAGCTTCCTATGGCTACACCTTC.